The present T cell receptor (beta chain) was sequenced within a study of early T cells in non-severe SARS-CoV-2 infection. Study in general: Chains were not paired, and sequencing was done on bulk RNA from unsorted whole blood. General observations from the study: VDJdb matching, biased toward anti-spike CD8 responses, missed private and CD4 specificities.

Individual cDNA molecules each received unique molecular identifiers attached to them. One entry per CDR3 protein results from TCRdb running MiXCR on the 5' RACE reads. This sample has 20,000 to 25,000 distinct CDR3 sequences; 3% to 4% occur once, and the top ten carry around 5.6%. Germline-derived CDR1 and CDR2 are SQVTM and ANQGSEA. The CDR3 sequence is 17 residues long. Deletions cut 0 bases from V and 0 bases from J, with 15 bases between. This clonotype was counted at least ten times. What it recognizes is unknown. Sequencing was done on a sample of whole blood. The source is an adult who was a healthcare worker with PCR-confirmed SARS-CoV-2 infection or an uninfected control (not recorded which). The chain is built from TRBV29-1 and TRBJ2-4, with D tentatively TRBD2 (5 bases). CDR3 amino acids: CSVEEWDSDLAKNIQYF. In DNA form, the CDR3 reads TGCAGCGTTGAAGAATGGGATAGCGATCTAGCCAAAAACATTCAGTACTTC.